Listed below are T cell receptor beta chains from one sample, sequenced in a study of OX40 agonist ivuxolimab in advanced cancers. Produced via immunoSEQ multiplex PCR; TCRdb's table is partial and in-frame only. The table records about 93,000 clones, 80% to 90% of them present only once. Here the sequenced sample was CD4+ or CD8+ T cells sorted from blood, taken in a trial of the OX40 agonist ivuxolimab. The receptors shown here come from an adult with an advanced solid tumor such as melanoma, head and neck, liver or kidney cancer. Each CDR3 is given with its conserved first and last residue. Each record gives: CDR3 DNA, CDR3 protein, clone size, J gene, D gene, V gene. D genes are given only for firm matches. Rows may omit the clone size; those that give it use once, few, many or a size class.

cdr3_nt: TGTGCCTGGAGTGTTGTACAGGGATCCGCTTTCTTT
cdr3_aa: CAWSVVQGSAFF
clone_size: -
j_call: TRBJ1-1
d_call: -
v_call: TRBV30

cdr3_nt: TGTGCCAGCAGCTTAAATCTGGGAGAGACCCAGTACTTC
cdr3_aa: CASSLNLGETQYF
clone_size: -
j_call: TRBJ2-5
d_call: -
v_call: TRBV7-3

cdr3_nt: TGTGCCAGCAGTTACTTTAGCAATCAGCCCCAGCATTTT
cdr3_aa: CASSYFSNQPQHF
clone_size: -
j_call: TRBJ1-5
d_call: -
v_call: TRBV6-5

cdr3_nt: TGTGCCAGCAGCCCAGGGTGGCTAGCGGACACCGGGGAGCTGTTTTTT
cdr3_aa: CASSPGWLADTGELFF
clone_size: -
j_call: TRBJ2-2
d_call: TRBD2
v_call: TRBV4-2

cdr3_nt: TGTGCCAGCAGCTTAGGGGGTGTCACCAATCAGCCCCAGCATTTT
cdr3_aa: CASSLGGVTNQPQHF
clone_size: -
j_call: TRBJ1-5
d_call: -
v_call: TRBV7-2

cdr3_nt: TGTGCCAGCAGCCGCGAGGGGAGCGGTAATGAGCAGTTCTTC
cdr3_aa: CASSREGSGNEQFF
clone_size: -
j_call: TRBJ2-1
d_call: -
v_call: TRBV14

cdr3_nt: TGTGCCAGCAGCTTAGCTGGGACAGGGTGGAATGAGCAGTTCTTC
cdr3_aa: CASSLAGTGWNEQFF
clone_size: -
j_call: TRBJ2-1
d_call: TRBD1
v_call: TRBV11-3

cdr3_nt: TGTGCCAGCAGCTTAGAACAGGGGCTTAAAAACACCATATATTTT
cdr3_aa: CASSLEQGLKNTIYF
clone_size: -
j_call: TRBJ1-3
d_call: TRBD1
v_call: TRBV7-2

cdr3_nt: TGTGCCAGCAGTTTGACAGGAGTCTCTGGGGCCAACGTCCTGACTTTC
cdr3_aa: CASSLTGVSGANVLTF
clone_size: few
j_call: TRBJ2-6
d_call: -
v_call: TRBV27

cdr3_nt: TGTGCCAGCAGCGTAGCTGCTATAGCGGGGGGTGGCAATGAGCAGTTCTTC
cdr3_aa: CASSVAAIAGGGNEQFF
clone_size: -
j_call: TRBJ2-1
d_call: TRBD2
v_call: TRBV9

cdr3_nt: TGCGCCAGCAGCCCATCGTTACAATCGAACACTGAAGCTTTCTTT
cdr3_aa: CASSPSLQSNTEAFF
clone_size: -
j_call: TRBJ1-1
d_call: -
v_call: TRBV5-1

cdr3_nt: TGTGCCAGCTCACCACCGGTACAGCAAGAGACCCAGTACTTC
cdr3_aa: CASSPPVQQETQYF
clone_size: -
j_call: TRBJ2-5
d_call: -
v_call: TRBV18

cdr3_nt: TGTGCCAGCAGCTTAGGGCCAGACTATGGCTACACCTTC
cdr3_aa: CASSLGPDYGYTF
clone_size: once
j_call: TRBJ1-2
d_call: -
v_call: TRBV7-2

cdr3_nt: TGTGCCAGCAGCCAAGTTGGGGTAGCTCGAGGCACCGGGGAGCTGTTTTTT
cdr3_aa: CASSQVGVARGTGELFF
clone_size: once
j_call: TRBJ2-2
d_call: -
v_call: TRBV4-2

cdr3_nt: TGCGCCAGCAGGTTGACTAGCGGGAACTACGAGCAGTACTTC
cdr3_aa: CASRLTSGNYEQYF
clone_size: -
j_call: TRBJ2-7
d_call: TRBD2
v_call: TRBV5-1

cdr3_nt: TGCGCCAGCAGCCAAGATGGACAAAGGGGAAATTCACCCCTCCACTTT
cdr3_aa: CASSQDGQRGNSPLHF
clone_size: -
j_call: TRBJ1-6
d_call: -
v_call: TRBV4-3

cdr3_nt: TGTGCCAGTATCTCCGGGACAGCGGCCCCCACTGAAGCTTTCTTT
cdr3_aa: CASISGTAAPTEAFF
clone_size: -
j_call: TRBJ1-1
d_call: TRBD1
v_call: TRBV19

cdr3_nt: TGTGCCAGCAGTTTAAGGCCTCTAGGGGGTTACAATGAGCAGTTCTTC
cdr3_aa: CASSLRPLGGYNEQFF
clone_size: -
j_call: TRBJ2-1
d_call: -
v_call: TRBV28

cdr3_nt: TGCGCCAGCAGCCAAGATTTTTATGGCTACACCTTC
cdr3_aa: CASSQDFYGYTF
clone_size: -
j_call: TRBJ1-2
d_call: -
v_call: TRBV4-3

cdr3_nt: TGTGCCAGCAGCTTGGTCTCATTCGCACCCCTCCACTTT
cdr3_aa: CASSLVSFAPLHF
clone_size: -
j_call: TRBJ1-6
d_call: -
v_call: TRBV13

cdr3_nt: TGTGCCAGCAGAGAACAACCGGGACAGGTTCCCTATGGCTACACCTTC
cdr3_aa: CASREQPGQVPYGYTF
clone_size: -
j_call: TRBJ1-2
d_call: TRBD1
v_call: TRBV4-2

cdr3_nt: TGTGCCAGCAGCCCTCCCCCGCCAAGAGGCGATGAGCAGTTCTTC
cdr3_aa: CASSPPPPRGDEQFF
clone_size: -
j_call: TRBJ2-1
d_call: -
v_call: TRBV7-2

cdr3_nt: TGTGCCAGCAGCCTAGACAGGAACTACGAGCAGTACTTC
cdr3_aa: CASSLDRNYEQYF
clone_size: -
j_call: TRBJ2-7
d_call: -
v_call: TRBV7-3

cdr3_nt: TGTGCCAGCAGCTTAGACTCTCGTACTTACGAGCAGTACTTC
cdr3_aa: CASSLDSRTYEQYF
clone_size: -
j_call: TRBJ2-7
d_call: -
v_call: TRBV7-2

cdr3_nt: TGTGCCAGCACCCCCGCCTTTGTTAGAGACTACACCTTC
cdr3_aa: CASTPAFVRDYTF
clone_size: -
j_call: TRBJ1-2
d_call: -
v_call: TRBV6-5

cdr3_nt: TGTGCCAGCAGCGTAACCAGGAGTGGGGGAGGCAATGAGCAGTTCTTC
cdr3_aa: CASSVTRSGGGNEQFF
clone_size: -
j_call: TRBJ2-1
d_call: -
v_call: TRBV9

cdr3_nt: TGTGCCAGCAGCTTAGACCAGTTTGGGGTTTCCTACGAGCAGTACTTC
cdr3_aa: CASSLDQFGVSYEQYF
clone_size: -
j_call: TRBJ2-7
d_call: -
v_call: TRBV7-2

cdr3_nt: TGTGCCAGCAGCCCCAGGGTCTCCGGGGAGCTGTTTTTT
cdr3_aa: CASSPRVSGELFF
clone_size: -
j_call: TRBJ2-2
d_call: -
v_call: TRBV13

cdr3_nt: TGTGCCAGCAGTTTGGAGCGGGAGGGCCACGGGGAGCTGTTTTTT
cdr3_aa: CASSLEREGHGELFF
clone_size: -
j_call: TRBJ2-2
d_call: TRBD2
v_call: TRBV27

cdr3_nt: TGTGCCACCAAAGGGCCATCGGGACAGGGGCGGGATGAAGCTTTCTTT
cdr3_aa: CATKGPSGQGRDEAFF
clone_size: -
j_call: TRBJ1-1
d_call: TRBD1
v_call: TRBV19

cdr3_nt: TGTGCCAGCAGCCAAAACCGGGACAGACACAATGAGCAGTTCTTC
cdr3_aa: CASSQNRDRHNEQFF
clone_size: -
j_call: TRBJ2-1
d_call: TRBD1
v_call: TRBV7-3

cdr3_nt: TGCGCCAGCAGCGCGAGACAGGGGGCGGAAGAAAAACTGTTTTTT
cdr3_aa: CASSARQGAEEKLFF
clone_size: -
j_call: TRBJ1-4
d_call: TRBD1
v_call: TRBV5-1

cdr3_nt: TGTGCCAGCAGCCCGCGGGGGGCGGGAGAGGGATTCGGTGACGAGCAGTACTTC
cdr3_aa: CASSPRGAGEGFGDEQYF
clone_size: -
j_call: TRBJ2-7
d_call: TRBD2
v_call: TRBV11-1